A few counts support the clone carrying this TCR beta chain. The data stem from a study of blood T cell repertoires in COVID-19. Study overall: The analysed material was cDNA or gDNA that came from T cells, B-cell-depleted T cells, or PBMCs.

Libraries were prepared by immunoSEQ multiplex PCR; TCRdb keeps only in-frame clonotypes and omits some of them. The data show some 150,000 clones, 78% seen once. The sample was PBMCs or T cells enriched from blood (not recorded which). This TCR derives from a woman between 45 and 60 years old who had recovered from COVID-19.

CDR3 sequence (DNA): TGTGCCAGCAGTCCGATACAGGGTCTCAGGGCACCCCTCCACTTT. Amino acid sequence: CASSPIQGLRAPLHF. The chain recombines TRBV14 with TRBJ1-6; tentatively, D is TRBD1 (6 bases). The CDR3 runs 15 residues. Germline V gene lookup returns CDR1 SGHDN and CDR2 FVKESK. V lost 6 bases, J lost 11 bases, and 20 bases lay in between. Full variable domain (outside the CDR3, taken from reference TRBV14 and TRBJ1-6): EAGVTQFPSHSVIEKGQTVTLRCDPISGHDNLYWYRRVMGKEIKFLLHFVKESKQDESGMPNNRFLAERTGGTYSTLKVQPAELEDSGVYFCASSPIQGLRAPLHFGNGTRLTVT.